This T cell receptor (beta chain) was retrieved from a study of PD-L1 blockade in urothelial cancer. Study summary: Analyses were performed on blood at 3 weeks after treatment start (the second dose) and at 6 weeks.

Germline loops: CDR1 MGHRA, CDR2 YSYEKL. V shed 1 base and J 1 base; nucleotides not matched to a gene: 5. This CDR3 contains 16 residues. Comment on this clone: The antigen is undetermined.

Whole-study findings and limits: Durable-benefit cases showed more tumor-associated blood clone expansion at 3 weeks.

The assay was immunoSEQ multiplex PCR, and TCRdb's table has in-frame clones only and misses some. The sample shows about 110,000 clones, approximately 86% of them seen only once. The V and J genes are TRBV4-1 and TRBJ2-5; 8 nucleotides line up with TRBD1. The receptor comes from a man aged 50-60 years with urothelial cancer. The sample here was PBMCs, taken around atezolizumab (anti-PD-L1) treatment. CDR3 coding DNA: TGCGCCAGCAGCCAAGTCGTCAGGGGGCCCCAAGAGACCCAGTACTTC. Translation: CASSQVVRGPQETQYF.